The clone carrying this T cell receptor beta chain was detected a few times. The ends were cut back, 8 bases at V and 6 bases at J, with 15 bases in the middle. Germline V gene data show CDR1 as SNHLY and CDR2 as FYNNEI. The CDR3 consists of 13 residues. The iRepertoire nested amplicon-rescue multiplex PCR amplified TCR alpha and beta CDR3s from RNA. TCRdb itself ran the multiplex PCR reads through MiXCR, one entry per CDR3 protein. The sample consists of around 130,000 distinct CDR3 sequences, more than 20% of them appearing once. The source of the sample is a study of glioma-infiltrating T cells. The chain employs TRBV2 and TRBJ2-3; D might be TRBD2 (5 bases). This TCR came from a human donor with low-grade glioma or glioblastoma, undergoing nonglioma brain surgery, or in good health (not recorded which). The sequenced sample consisted of glioma tissue, nonneoplastic brain tissue, or PBMCs (not recorded which). This chain's CDR3 is CASEGSFTDTQYF. In nucleotides, the CDR3 is TGTGCCAGCGAGGGTTCGTTCACGGATACGCAGTATTTT.